The 18 T cell receptor delta chains below were found in one sample sequenced in a study of delta chains in infants with herpesvirus infections. Gamma-chain- and delta-chain-specific primers converted PBMC RNA into TCR cDNA. TCRdb redid clone calling on the RT-PCR reads using CATT. The sample has 350 to 400 delta-chain clones, 65% seen once. Source: peripheral blood, taken at time point 2 of longitudinal follow-up. The receptors were sampled from a human donor who was a Ugandan infant, either HIV-exposed or HIV-unexposed (not recorded which).

This clone ranks as medium-sized (0.01 to 0.1%). A single base is all that separates this from a far larger clone, so a read error is likely. This CDR3 is also generated by other DNA sequences in the sample. CDR3 region: CALGEGVAFLLGVAKLIF. For the CDR3, the DNA is TGTGCTCTTGGGGAAGGGGTGGCCTTCCTGTTGGGGGTGGCAAAACTCATCTTT. V gene TRDV1 combines with J gene TRDJ1, with D possibly TRDD2 on 7 matching bases. Per germline, CDR1 TSWWSYY and CDR2 QGS. V shed 2 bases and J shed 8 bases, with 27 bases lying between them. This CDR3 has 18 amino acids.

In its sample, this clone was seen a few times. This is likely an artifact of a read error, given a far larger clone one base away. The sample has other DNA sequences that encode this CDR3 too. The chain uses TRDV1 and TRDJ1; possibly TRDD3 for D (10 bases). CDR1 TSWWSYY and CDR2 QGS come from the germline V gene. This CDR3 region has 22 residues. The CDR3 DNA reads TGTGCTCTCGGGGAACAGCCTTCCTACTTTCTACTGGGGGATTGGGACACCGATAAACTCATCTTT. Translation gives CALGEQPSYFLLGDWDTDKLIF.

This clone was seen only a few times. This probably arose from a read error, given a far larger clone one base away. The sample has other DNA sequences that encode this CDR3 too. The rearrangement uses TRAV38-2/DV8 and TRDJ2; TRDD3 matches 8 bases. CDR1 and CDR2 from the germline V gene are TSESDYY and QEAYKQQN. This CDR3 is 26 amino acids long. With V trimmed by 0 bases and J by 0 bases, 31 bases remained unmatched. The DNA for the CDR3 is TGTGCTTATAGGAGCGTCGGGTTTTCCCGCAGATGTACTGGGGGTCATAACTACCCTTTGACAGCACAACTCTTCTTT. It encodes CAYRSVGFSRRCTGGHNYPLTAQLFF.

Concerning this clone: TCRdb pairs this DNA with a much larger clone's protein that differs at residue 4, likely a read error; the protein shown was translated from the DNA. V gene TRDV1 combines with J gene TRDJ1; TRDD2 might be the D (7 bases). CDR1 is TSWWSYY and CDR2 is QGS in the germline V gene. CDR3 size: 19 residues. CDR3 sequence: CALWDIFLLGWGDTDKLIF. DNA of the CDR3: TGTGCTCTTTGGGACATTTTCCTACTCGGGTGGGGGGACACCGATAAACTCATCTTT.

As regards this clone: This likely came from a read error, as a far larger clone is one base away. Other DNA variants within this sample encode the same CDR3. The chain is built from TRDV1 and TRDJ3; 11 nucleotides agree with TRDD3. There are 21 residues in the CDR3. Looked up from germline, CDR1 is TSWWSYY and CDR2 is QGS. The CDR3 region is CALGGRTGGYRRTWDTRQMFF. CDR3 nucleotides: TGTGCACTTGGGGGGCGAACTGGGGGATATCGGAGGACCTGGGACACCCGACAGATGTTTTTC.

Comments on this clone: A read error is the likely source, as a far larger clone sits one nucleotide away. Other DNA sequences in this specimen translate into the identical CDR3. The chain combines TRDV1 with TRDJ1; D is uncertain. The CDR3 extends over 22 amino acids. Per germline, CDR1 TSWWSYY and CDR2 QGS. This chain's CDR3 is CALGELLAPPAYQELYTDKLIF. CDR3 bases: TGTGCTCTTGGGGAACTATTAGCTCCCCCCGCGTACCAGGAGTTGTACACAGATAAACTCATCTTT.

As concerns this clone: Translating this DNA gives a protein that differs at residue 11 from the TCRdb one, which belongs to a much larger clone; a read error is likely, and the protein shown is this translation. The gene calls are TRDV2 and TRDJ1; D gene unclear. The V gene's germline CDR1 is GEAIGNYY and CDR2 EKD. CDR3 length equals 15 residues. This CDR3 is CACDPTEVPTGKLIF. In DNA, the CDR3 is TGTGCCTGTGACCCAACCGAGGTACCCACCGGTAAACTCATCTTT.

As regards this clone: A far more abundant clone sits one base away, making this likely a read error. In the same sample, other DNA sequences code for this CDR3. V and J are TRDV1 and TRDJ1; 9 nucleotides line up with TRDD3. Trimming took 1 base from V and 3 from J; bases not matched to a gene: 18. Germline loops: CDR1 TSWWSYY, CDR2 QGS. The CDR3 loop spans 20 amino acids. For the CDR3, the DNA is TGTGCTCTTGGGGAACAGTTTATCCGCTATTGGGGGATAATTGCCGATAAACTCATCTTT. Protein: CALGEQFIRYWGIIADKLIF.

The V and J genes are TRDV1 and TRDJ1; TRDD3 aligns across 13 bases. The CDR3 has 18 residues. CDR1 and CDR2 from the germline V gene are TSWWSYY and QGS. V was pared by 4 bases and J by 0 bases, with 8 bases of the junction left unmatched. CDR3 DNA: TGTGCTCTTGGGGCCCCATTACTGGGGGATACGTACACCGATAAACTCATCTTT. Protein: CALGAPLLGDTYTDKLIF.

As regards this clone: TCRdb shows a much larger clone's protein in place of this DNA's translation, and the two differ at residue 14, likely through a read error; the protein shown is translated from the DNA. The J gene is TRDJ1, the V gene TRDV1; 11 nucleotides match TRDD3. In germline, CDR1 is TSWWSYY, CDR2 QGS. The junction had 16 bases not matched to a gene; V was cut back by 1 base and J by 3 bases. CDR3 length equals 20 residues. The CDR3 nucleotides are TGTGCTCTTGGGGAACAGTTTATCCGCTACTGGGGGATAGTTGCCGATAAACTCATCTTT. Translation: CALGEQFIRYWGIVADKLIF.

With respect to this clone: TCRdb's listed protein matches a much larger clone and diverges from this DNA's translation at residue 5, likely through a read error; the protein shown comes from the DNA. This sequence joins TRDV1 and TRDJ1; a possible D gene is TRDD3 (10 bases). V was cut by 3 bases and J by 0 bases, with 32 bases left in between. This CDR3 region has 22 residues. In germline, CDR1 is TSWWSYY, CDR2 QGS. CDR3 nucleotide sequence: TGTGCTCTTGGGGACCAGCCTTCCTACTTTCTACTGGGGGATTGGGACACCGATAAACTCATCTTT. It codes for CALGDQPSYFLLGDWDTDKLIF.

As for this clone: The protein recorded in TCRdb matches a much larger clone and deviates from this DNA's translation at residue 12, suggesting a read error; the protein here is obtained by translating the DNA. Other DNA sequences in this specimen translate into the identical CDR3. The chain couples TRDV2 to TRDJ1; D ambiguous. The V gene's germline CDR1 is GEAIGNYY and CDR2 EKD. The CDR3 consists of 15 residues. As DNA, the CDR3 is TGTGCCTGTGACCCAACCGAGGTACCCACCGATAACCTCATCTTT. Translation gives CACDPTEVPTDNLIF.

A word on this clone: This DNA's translation differs at residue 9 from TCRdb's protein, which comes from a much larger clone; a read error is likely, and the protein shown is translated from the DNA. The rearrangement uses TRDV1 and TRDJ3, with D possibly being TRDD3 (6 bases). This CDR3 region has 21 residues. V was cut by 4 bases and J by 2 bases, with 24 bases left in between. Germline CDR1 reads TSWWSYY; CDR2 reads QGS. In DNA form, the CDR3 reads TGTGCTCTTGGGGGGCGAACTGGGAGATATCGGAGGACCTGGGACACCCGACAGATGTTTTTC. This translates into CALGGRTGRYRRTWDTRQMFF.

This clone appeared a few times. One base separates it from a far larger clone, so it is likely a read error. Distinct nucleotide sequences in the sample also encode this CDR3. The chain carries TRDV1 and TRDJ1, with a possible D match to TRDD2 (7 bases). The CDR3 extends over 19 amino acids. CDR1 and CDR2 from the germline V gene are TSWWSYY and QGS. CDR3 sequence reads: CALGDIFLLGWGDTDKLIF. The CDR3 DNA reads TGTGCTCTTGGGGACATTTTCCTACTCGGGTGGGGGGACACCGATAAACTCATATTT.

J is TRDJ1 and V is TRDV3; D remains ambiguous. The V end was cut by 5 bases, the J end by 0 bases, with 31 bases between. The CDR3 spans 19 residues. Per germline, CDR1 TVYSNPD and CDR2 GDNSRS (reference sequence). CDR3 sequence (DNA): TGTGCCGCGGTAAACCCGGACCCTGCGGGCGATCACTACACCGATAAACTCATCTTT. It is translated as CAAVNPDPAGDHYTDKLIF.

With regard to this clone: A far more abundant clone sits one base away, making this likely a read error. Within the sample, other DNA sequences also encode this same CDR3. CDR3 loop: CALGDIFLLGWGDTDKLIF. Written as DNA, the CDR3 is TGTGCTCTTGGGGACATTTTCCTGCTCGGGTGGGGGGACACCGATAAACTCATCTTT. The chain recombines TRDV1 with TRDJ1, with D perhaps TRDD3 (6 bases). The CDR3 has 19 residues. V was trimmed by 3 bases and J by 0 bases, leaving 23 bases between them. Germline V gene data show CDR1 as TSWWSYY and CDR2 as QGS.

Turning to this clone: The amino acid sequence in TCRdb belongs to a much larger clone and departs from this DNA's translation at residue 4, likely a sequencing read error; the sequence shown is translated from the DNA. The chain has TRAV38-2/DV8 and TRDJ2, with 8 bases lining up with TRDD3. The CDR3 loop spans 26 amino acids. CDR1 is TSESDYY and CDR2 is QEAYKQQN in the germline V gene. The CDR3 loop reads CAYGSVGFSRRCTGGHNYPLTAQLFF. The CDR3 nucleotides read TGTGCTTATGGGAGCGTCGGGTTTTCCCGCAGATGTACTGGGGGTCATAATTACCCTTTGACAGCACAACTCTTCTTT.

This clone was found a few times. A single base is all that separates this from a far larger clone, so a read error is likely. This sample also contains other DNA sequences that code for the same CDR3. The J gene is TRDJ1, the V gene TRDV1, with TRDD3 as a possible D gene (10 bases). Trimming stripped 1 base from V and 0 bases from J, with 30 bases between. CDR1 and CDR2 from the germline V gene are TSWWSYY and QGS. This CDR3 has 22 amino acids. CDR3 in DNA: TGTGCTCTTGGGGAACAACCTTCCTACTTTCTACTGGGGGATTGGGACACCGATAAACTCATCTTT. It specifies CALGEQPSYFLLGDWDTDKLIF.